The clone carrying this T cell receptor beta chain was observed once. Among the patients, aged 18 to 65, hyperthyroidism was newly diagnosed and had lasted under 2 months. J lost 1 base, V lost 6 bases, and 7 bases had no gene match. The CDR3 contains 15 residues. Germline V gene data show CDR1 as WNHNN and CDR2 as SYGVQD (reference sequence). The record originates from a study of T cells in Graves' hyperthyroidism and ophthalmopathy. Regions amplified from RNA transcripts were the TCR beta CDR3 regions. HTBI primers were used for first-round RT-PCR of the TCR CDR3. TCRdb reanalysed the multiplex PCR reads using MiXCR and keeps one entry per CDR3 protein. This sample has about 420,000 distinct CDR3 sequences; around 16% occur once, and the top ten carry 14%.

This clonotype was sampled from a woman between 18 and 29 years old with Graves' hyperthyroidism. Sequencing was performed on blood. This chain links TRBV10-1 with TRBJ1-1, with 8 bases matching TRBD1. In nucleotides, the CDR3 is TGCGCCAGCAGCGAAAATGGACAGGGGAACACTGAAGCTTTCTTT. As protein: CASSENGQGNTEAFF.